The 7 T cell receptor beta chains in this list originate from one sample, sequenced in a study of vaccination and CD4 T cells after COVID-19. Cultured CD4+ T-cell DNA underwent Oncomine TCR Beta short-read sequencing. TCRdb re-analysed the PCR reads in MiXCR, keeping a single row per CDR3 protein. The table has about 15,000 distinct CDR3 sequences, approximately 48% seen once; the top ten hold over 11%. These receptors have no known antigen. The treatment: roughly 11-day PBMC culture with coronavirus spike peptide pools or control peptides (ViraFEST assay). Sequenced sample: CD4+ T cells from blood, cultured in vitro. The receptor source for this set is a human donor who had recovered from COVID-19.

The chain couples TRBV6-1 to TRBJ1-2; D perhaps matches TRBD1 (6 bases). V shed 6 bases and J shed 8 bases, with 22 bases lying between them. CDR3 length: 15 residues. CDR1 is MNHNS and CDR2 is SASEGT in the germline V gene. CDR3 in DNA: TGTGCCAGCAGACGCCTGGGCGGGGGCGCGCCGGGCTACACCTTC. Its translation: CASRRLGGGAPGYTF.

This clonotype came up a few times. The gene calls are TRBV20-1 and TRBJ1-5; perhaps TRBD1 as D (5 bases). Germline V gives CDR1 DFQATT, CDR2 SNEGSKA (reference sequence). V was shortened by 1 base and J by 5 bases, with 15 bases between the two germline ends. The CDR3 totals 15 residues. CDR3 in amino acids: CSARARGLLHQPQHF. DNA for the CDR3: TGCAGTGCTAGAGCACGGGGACTCTTGCATCAGCCCCAGCATTTT.

V and J are TRBV28 and TRBJ1-5; 9 bases fit TRBD1. From germline, CDR1 is MDHEN and CDR2 SYDVKM. The CDR3 runs to 14 residues. Germline trimming cut 6 bases from V and 2 bases from J; bases unmatched to any gene: 2. The CDR3 DNA sequence: TGTGCCAGCAGGGGGGACAGGGGCAATCAGCCCCAGCATTTT. As protein: CASRGDRGNQPQHF.

This chain joins TRBV7-2 and TRBJ2-7, with D maybe TRBD2 (5 bases). The CDR3 runs to 16 residues. The V gene lost 0 bases and the J gene lost 0 bases, with 12 bases spanning the gap. Germline V lookup: CDR1 SGHTA, CDR2 FQGNSA. The CDR3 sequence is CASSLAEAVPSYEQYF. The CDR3 DNA sequence: TGTGCCAGCAGCTTAGCGGAGGCGGTACCCTCCTACGAGCAGTACTTC.

The chain has TRBV20-1 and TRBJ2-3; possible D gene TRBD2, 6 bases. Germline values: CDR1 DFQATT, CDR2 SNEGSKA (reference sequence). Trimming left V 6 bases short and J 0 bases short, with 19 bases between. The CDR3 length is 16 residues. CDR3 in amino acids: CSATPLGGESTDTQYF. CDR3 in DNA: TGCAGTGCCACCCCGCTGGGCGGGGAAAGCACAGATACGCAGTATTTT.

The V call is TRBV20-1, the J call TRBJ1-5, with unresolved D. Germline V gene data show CDR1 as DFQATT and CDR2 as SNEGSKA (reference sequence). This CDR3 region has 13 residues. Deletions cut 6 bases from V and 4 bases from J, with 13 bases between. DNA for the CDR3: TGCAGTGCCGCCGGAGGGCGAAATCAGCCCCAGCATTTT. It translates to CSAAGGRNQPQHF.

This chain links TRBV19 with TRBJ2-1; the D call may be TRBD1 or TRBD2 (7 bases each). There are 15 residues in the CDR3. V lost 6 bases and J 1 base, leaving 13 bases between the germline ends. Germline values: CDR1 LNHDA, CDR2 SQIVND (reference sequence). DNA for the CDR3: TGTGCCAGTAGGAGACAGGGAGGGTCCTACAATGAGCAGTTCTTC. This translates into CASRRQGGSYNEQFF.